This TCR beta chain came from a study of shared clonotypes between healthy human individuals. This CDR3 has 15 amino acids. From germline, CDR1 is SGHRS and CDR2 YFSETQ. J gave up 3 bases and V 4 bases, and 8 bases lay outside the gene matches. Using immunoSEQ multiplex PCR, the repertoire was profiled, and TCRdb retains in-frame clones only, with some absent. The sample consists of approximately 1,500,000 clones, roughly 96% of them appearing once. What was sequenced was naive CD4+ T cells sorted from blood. Subset of the sample: CD45RA+ positively selected. The chain couples TRBV5-1 to TRBJ2-7, with TRBD2 matching over 9 bases. This clonotype originated in a man aged 25 to 40 in good health. CDR3 coding DNA: TGCGCCAGCAGCCTTGGGGCTAGCGGGATCTACGAGCAGTACTTC. Translated: CASSLGASGIYEQYF. Supplemented by reference TRBV5-1 and TRBJ2-7, the full variable domain reads KAGVTQTPRYLIKTRGQQVTLSCSPISGHRSVSWYQQTPGQGLQFLFEYFSETQRNKGNFPGRFSGRQFSNSRSEMNVSTLELGDSALYLCASSLGASGIYEQYFGPGTRLTVT.